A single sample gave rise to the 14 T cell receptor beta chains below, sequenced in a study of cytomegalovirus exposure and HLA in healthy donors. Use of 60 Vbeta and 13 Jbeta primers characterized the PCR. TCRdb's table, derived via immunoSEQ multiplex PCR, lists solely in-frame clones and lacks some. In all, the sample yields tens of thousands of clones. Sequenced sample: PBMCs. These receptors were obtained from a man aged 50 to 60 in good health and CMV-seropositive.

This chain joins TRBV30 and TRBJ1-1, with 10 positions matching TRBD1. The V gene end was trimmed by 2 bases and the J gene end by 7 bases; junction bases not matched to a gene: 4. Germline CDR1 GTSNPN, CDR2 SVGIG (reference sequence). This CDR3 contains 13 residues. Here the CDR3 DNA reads TGTGCCTGGAGTTCAGGACAGGGGGATGAAGCTTTCTTT. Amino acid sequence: CAWSSGQGDEAFF.

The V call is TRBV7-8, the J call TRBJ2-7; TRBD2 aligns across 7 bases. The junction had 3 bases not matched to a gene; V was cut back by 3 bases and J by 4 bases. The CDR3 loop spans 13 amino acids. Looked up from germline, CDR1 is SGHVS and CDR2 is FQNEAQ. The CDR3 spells CASSFGEGYEQYV. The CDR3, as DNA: TGTGCCAGCAGCTTCGGGGAGGGGTACGAGCAGTACGTC.

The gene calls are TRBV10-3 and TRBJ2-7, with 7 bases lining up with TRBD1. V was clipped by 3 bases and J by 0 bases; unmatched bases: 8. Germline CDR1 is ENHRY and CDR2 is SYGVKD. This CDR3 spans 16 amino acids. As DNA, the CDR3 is TGTGCCATCAGTGATGTAAACAGGGGCAGCTCCTACGAGCAGTACTTC. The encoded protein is CAISDVNRGSSYEQYF.

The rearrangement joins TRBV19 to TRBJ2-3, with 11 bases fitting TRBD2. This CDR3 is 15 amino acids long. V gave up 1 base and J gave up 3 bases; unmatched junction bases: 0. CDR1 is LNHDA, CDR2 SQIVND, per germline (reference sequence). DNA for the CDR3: TGTGCCAGTAGTATAGGGACTAGCGGGACAGATACGCAGTATTTT. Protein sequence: CASSIGTSGTDTQYF.

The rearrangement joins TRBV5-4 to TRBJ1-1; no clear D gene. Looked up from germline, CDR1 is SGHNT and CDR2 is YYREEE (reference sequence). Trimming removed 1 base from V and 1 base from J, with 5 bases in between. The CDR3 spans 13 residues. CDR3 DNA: TGTGCCAGCAGCTTGCCCAGGAACACTGAAGCTTTCTTT. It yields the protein CASSLPRNTEAFF.

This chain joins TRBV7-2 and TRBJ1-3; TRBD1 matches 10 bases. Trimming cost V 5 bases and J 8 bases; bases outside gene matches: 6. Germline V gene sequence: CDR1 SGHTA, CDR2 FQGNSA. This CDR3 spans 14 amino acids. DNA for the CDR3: TGTGCCAGCAGCCGCGACAGGGGGCAGGACACCATATATTTT. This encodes CASSRDRGQDTIYF.

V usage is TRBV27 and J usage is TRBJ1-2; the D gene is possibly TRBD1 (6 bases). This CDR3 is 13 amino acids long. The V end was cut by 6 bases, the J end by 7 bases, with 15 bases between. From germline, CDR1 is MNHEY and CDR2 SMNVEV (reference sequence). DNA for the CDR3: TGTGCCAGCAGGGGAGGGGGGTCTGCTGGCTACACCTTC. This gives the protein CASRGGGSAGYTF.

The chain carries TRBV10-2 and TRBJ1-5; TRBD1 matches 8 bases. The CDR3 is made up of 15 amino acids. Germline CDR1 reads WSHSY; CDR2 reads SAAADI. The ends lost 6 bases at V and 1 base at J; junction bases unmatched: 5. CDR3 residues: CASSGQGRSNQPQHF. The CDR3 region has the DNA TGCGCCAGCAGCGGACAGGGAAGGAGCAATCAGCCCCAGCATTTT.

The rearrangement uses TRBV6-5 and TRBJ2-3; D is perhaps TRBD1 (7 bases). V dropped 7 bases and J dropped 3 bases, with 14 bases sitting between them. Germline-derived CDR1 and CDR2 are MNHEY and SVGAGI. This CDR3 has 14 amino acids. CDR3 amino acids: CASNPQGRTDTQYF. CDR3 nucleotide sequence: TGTGCCAGCAATCCACAGGGGAGGACAGATACGCAGTATTTT.

Here the CDR3 reads CASSFTDSGANVLTF. In DNA, the CDR3 is TGTGCCAGCAGCTTTACAGACTCTGGGGCCAACGTCCTGACTTTC. The chain is built from TRBV11-2 and TRBJ2-6, with D unresolved. Germline V gives CDR1 SGHAT, CDR2 FQNNGV. Trimming cost V 3 bases and J 0 bases, with 6 bases left between them. The length of the CDR3 is 15 residues. Based on the CDR3 plus reference TRBV11-2 and TRBJ2-6, the full variable domain is EAGVAQSPRYKIIEKRQSVAFWCNPISGHATLYWYQQILGQGPKLLIQFQNNGVVDDSQLPKDRFSAERLKGVDSTLKIQPAKLEDSAVYLCASSFTDSGANVLTFGAGSRLTVL.

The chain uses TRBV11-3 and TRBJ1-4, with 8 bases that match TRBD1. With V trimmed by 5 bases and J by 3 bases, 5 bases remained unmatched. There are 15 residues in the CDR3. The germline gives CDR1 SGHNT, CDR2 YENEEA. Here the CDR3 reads CASSPLGQANEKLFF. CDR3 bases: TGTGCCAGCAGCCCCCTGGGACAGGCTAATGAAAAACTGTTTTTT.

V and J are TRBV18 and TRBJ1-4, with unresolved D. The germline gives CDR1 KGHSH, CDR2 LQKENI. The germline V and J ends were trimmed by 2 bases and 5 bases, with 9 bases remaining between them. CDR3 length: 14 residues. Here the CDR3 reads CASSPGSENEKLFF. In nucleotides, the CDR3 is TGTGCCAGCTCACCAGGGAGCGAGAATGAAAAACTGTTTTTT.

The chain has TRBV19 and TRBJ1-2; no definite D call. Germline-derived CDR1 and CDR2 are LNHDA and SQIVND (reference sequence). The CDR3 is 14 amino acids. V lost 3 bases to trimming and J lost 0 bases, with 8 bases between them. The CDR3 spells CASSIILSNYGYTF. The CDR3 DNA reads TGTGCCAGTAGTATTATACTGTCTAACTATGGCTACACCTTC.

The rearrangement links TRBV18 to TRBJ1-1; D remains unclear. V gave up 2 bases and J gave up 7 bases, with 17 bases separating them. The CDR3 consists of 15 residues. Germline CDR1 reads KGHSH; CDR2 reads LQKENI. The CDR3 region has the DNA TGTGCCAGCTCACCAGGGAGGCAGGATTTGGGTGAAGCTTTCTTT. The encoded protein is CASSPGRQDLGEAFF.